These T cell receptor beta chains were read from a single sample in a study of blood T cell repertoires in COVID-19. The data were produced by immunoSEQ multiplex PCR, yet TCRdb's version contains in-frame clones alone and is incomplete. The sample lists some 59,000 clones, about three quarters occurring once. The sample comprised peripheral blood. These receptors originate from a man aged 25-40 years with COVID-19, enrolled during active disease. CDR3s include the opening cysteine and the closing phenylalanine or tryptophan. The D gene is left open where the match is weak. Some rows mark clone size as missing; the rest say once, few, many or name a class of expanded clone.

clone_size: NA; v_call: TRBV25-1; j_call: TRBJ2-5; d_call: TRBD2; cdr3_aa: CASSPSIAGGPGTQYF; cdr3_nt: TGTGCCAGCAGTCCTAGTATCGCGGGAGGGCCCGGGACCCAGTACTTC
clone_size: NA; v_call: TRBV4-1; j_call: TRBJ1-2; d_call: NA; cdr3_aa: CASSQDGGERNYGYTF; cdr3_nt: TGCGCCAGCAGCCAAGATGGGGGGGAGAGAAACTATGGCTACACCTTC
clone_size: NA; v_call: TRBV11-2; j_call: TRBJ2-4; d_call: TRBD1; cdr3_aa: CASSSWSSGGSDIQYF; cdr3_nt: TGTGCCAGCAGCTCATGGTCCTCAGGGGGATCGGACATTCAGTACTTC
clone_size: NA; v_call: TRBV9; j_call: TRBJ1-1; d_call: NA; cdr3_aa: CASSVFGDSEAFF; cdr3_nt: TGTGCCAGCAGCGTATTCGGCGACAGTGAAGCTTTCTTT
clone_size: NA; v_call: TRBV3-1/TRBV3-2; j_call: TRBJ1-3; d_call: TRBD1; cdr3_aa: CASSLETGDSGNTIYF; cdr3_nt: TGTGCCAGCAGCCTAGAAACAGGGGACTCTGGAAACACCATATATTTT
clone_size: once; v_call: TRBV27; j_call: TRBJ1-5; d_call: NA; cdr3_aa: CASSLRREERQPQHF; cdr3_nt: TGTGCCAGCAGTTTACGGAGAGAGGAAAGGCAGCCCCAGCATTTT
clone_size: NA; v_call: TRBV18; j_call: TRBJ1-6; d_call: NA; cdr3_aa: CASSQGTSGLNSPLHF; cdr3_nt: TGTGCCAGCTCCCAGGGGACCTCAGGGTTGAATTCACCCCTCCACTTT
clone_size: NA; v_call: TRBV7-9; j_call: TRBJ2-1; d_call: TRBD2; cdr3_aa: CASSSRGLAGEFF; cdr3_nt: TGTGCCAGCAGCTCCCGAGGACTAGCGGGAGAGTTCTTC
clone_size: few; v_call: TRBV6-2/TRBV6-3; j_call: TRBJ1-1; d_call: TRBD1; cdr3_aa: CASSYSRQGGMNTEAFF; cdr3_nt: TGTGCCAGCAGTTACTCGCGACAGGGTGGCATGAACACTGAAGCTTTCTTT
clone_size: NA; v_call: TRBV6-5; j_call: TRBJ1-2; d_call: NA; cdr3_aa: CASSPPGGVYGYTF; cdr3_nt: TGTGCCAGCAGTCCTCCCGGCGGGGTTTATGGCTACACCTTC
clone_size: few; v_call: TRBV19; j_call: TRBJ1-2; d_call: TRBD1; cdr3_aa: CASGVGQGGSEGYTF; cdr3_nt: TGTGCCAGTGGAGTCGGACAGGGGGGATCAGAAGGCTACACCTTC
clone_size: NA; v_call: TRBV27; j_call: TRBJ2-5; d_call: NA; cdr3_aa: CASSLGEGETQYF; cdr3_nt: TGTGCCAGCAGTTTAGGCGAGGGAGAGACCCAGTACTTC
clone_size: NA; v_call: TRBV28; j_call: TRBJ2-5; d_call: TRBD1; cdr3_aa: CASRRQGGKKTQYF; cdr3_nt: TGTGCCAGCAGACGACAGGGGGGAAAAAAGACCCAGTACTTC
clone_size: few; v_call: TRBV10-1; j_call: TRBJ2-1; d_call: NA; cdr3_aa: CASSKQGAVNEQFF; cdr3_nt: TGCGCCAGCAGTAAGCAGGGCGCGGTAAATGAGCAGTTCTTC
clone_size: NA; v_call: TRBV7-8; j_call: TRBJ2-2; d_call: NA; cdr3_aa: CASSLVSAGELFF; cdr3_nt: TGTGCCAGCAGCTTAGTCAGCGCCGGGGAGCTGTTTTTT
clone_size: NA; v_call: TRBV5-6; j_call: TRBJ2-5; d_call: TRBD1; cdr3_aa: CASSLGNRGHETQYF; cdr3_nt: TGTGCCAGCAGCTTGGGAAACAGGGGGCACGAGACCCAGTACTTC
clone_size: NA; v_call: TRBV30; j_call: TRBJ2-3; d_call: TRBD2; cdr3_aa: CACSGTSGTDTQYF; cdr3_nt: TGTGCCTGTTCCGGGACTAGCGGCACAGATACGCAGTATTTT
clone_size: NA; v_call: TRBV27; j_call: TRBJ2-2; d_call: TRBD1; cdr3_aa: CASSLWDRNTGELFF; cdr3_nt: TGTGCCAGCAGTTTATGGGACAGAAACACCGGGGAGCTGTTTTTT
clone_size: NA; v_call: TRBV6-1; j_call: TRBJ1-2; d_call: TRBD1; cdr3_aa: CASSEIETGGYGYTF; cdr3_nt: TGTGCCAGCAGTGAAATTGAGACAGGGGGCTATGGCTACACCTTC
clone_size: NA; v_call: TRBV20-1; j_call: TRBJ1-1; d_call: NA; cdr3_aa: CSARAYTEAFF; cdr3_nt: TGCAGTGCTAGAGCGTACACTGAAGCTTTCTTT
clone_size: NA; v_call: TRBV28; j_call: TRBJ1-4; d_call: NA; cdr3_aa: CASSPNEKLFF; cdr3_nt: TGTGCCAGCAGTCCGAATGAAAAACTGTTTTTT
clone_size: NA; v_call: TRBV19; j_call: TRBJ1-6; d_call: TRBD1; cdr3_aa: CASTRDSGNSPLHF; cdr3_nt: TGTGCCAGTACCAGGGACAGCGGGAATTCACCCCTCCACTTT
clone_size: NA; v_call: TRBV5-5; j_call: TRBJ2-7; d_call: TRBD1; cdr3_aa: CASSLEGQGAEQYF; cdr3_nt: TGTGCCAGCAGCTTGGAGGGACAGGGGGCCGAGCAGTACTTC
clone_size: NA; v_call: TRBV21-1; j_call: TRBJ2-7; d_call: NA; cdr3_aa: CASSPYGGTGDPYEQYF; cdr3_nt: TGTGCCAGCAGCCCATACGGGGGGACAGGGGATCCCTACGAGCAGTACTTC
clone_size: NA; v_call: TRBV28; j_call: TRBJ1-2; d_call: NA; cdr3_aa: CASSAPTWTEVSGYTF; cdr3_nt: TGTGCCAGCAGTGCGCCTACCTGGACAGAAGTGTCTGGCTACACCTTC
clone_size: NA; v_call: TRBV27; j_call: TRBJ1-1; d_call: NA; cdr3_aa: CASSLNRVANTEAFF; cdr3_nt: TGTGCCAGCAGTTTAAACAGGGTAGCGAACACTGAAGCTTTCTTT
clone_size: once; v_call: TRBV5-1; j_call: TRBJ2-3; d_call: TRBD2; cdr3_aa: CASSLGLAGDTQYF; cdr3_nt: TGCGCCAGCAGCTTGGGACTAGCGGGGGATACGCAGTATTTT
clone_size: NA; v_call: TRBV15; j_call: TRBJ2-1; d_call: TRBD2; cdr3_aa: CATSRAGGGFNEQFF; cdr3_nt: TGTGCCACCAGCAGAGCCGGGGGGGGCTTTAATGAGCAGTTCTTC
clone_size: NA; v_call: TRBV18; j_call: TRBJ1-5; d_call: NA; cdr3_aa: CASPPGRNNQPQHF; cdr3_nt: TGTGCCAGCCCACCAGGCAGAAACAATCAGCCCCAGCATTTT
clone_size: NA; v_call: TRBV5-1; j_call: TRBJ2-1; d_call: NA; cdr3_aa: CASSLFAARGSSYNEQFF; cdr3_nt: TGCGCCAGCAGCTTGTTCGCTGCGCGGGGAAGCTCCTACAATGAGCAGTTCTTC
clone_size: NA; v_call: TRBV7-9; j_call: TRBJ2-1; d_call: TRBD1; cdr3_aa: CASSRDSHEQFF; cdr3_nt: TGTGCCAGCAGTCGGGACAGCCATGAGCAGTTCTTC
clone_size: NA; v_call: TRBV5-4; j_call: TRBJ2-2; d_call: TRBD2; cdr3_aa: CASSSGLAGTTGELFF; cdr3_nt: TGTGCCAGCAGCTCTGGACTAGCGGGAACCACCGGGGAGCTGTTTTTT
clone_size: NA; v_call: TRBV5-4; j_call: TRBJ2-5; d_call: TRBD2; cdr3_aa: CASSPRLALYQETQYF; cdr3_nt: TGTGCCAGCAGCCCGAGACTAGCGTTGTACCAAGAGACCCAGTACTTC
clone_size: NA; v_call: TRBV10-3; j_call: TRBJ1-2; d_call: NA; cdr3_aa: CAVSQGSGRNYGYTF; cdr3_nt: TGTGCCGTATCCCAGGGGTCAGGACGCAACTATGGCTACACCTTC
clone_size: NA; v_call: TRBV18; j_call: TRBJ1-1; d_call: NA; cdr3_aa: CASSPPYSNTEAFF; cdr3_nt: TGTGCCAGCTCACCTCCGTACAGTAACACTGAAGCTTTCTTT
clone_size: NA; v_call: TRBV3-1/TRBV3-2; j_call: TRBJ2-1; d_call: TRBD2; cdr3_aa: CASSLGLTGDEQFF; cdr3_nt: TGTGCCAGCAGCCTGGGACTAACGGGGGATGAGCAGTTCTTC
clone_size: NA; v_call: TRBV4-3; j_call: TRBJ2-1; d_call: TRBD2; cdr3_aa: CASSQDPRGNEQFF; cdr3_nt: TGCGCCAGCAGCCAAGACCCGCGGGGGAATGAGCAGTTCTTC
clone_size: NA; v_call: TRBV6-5; j_call: TRBJ2-1; d_call: NA; cdr3_aa: CASSYSYYRANEQFF; cdr3_nt: TGTGCCAGCAGTTACTCCTACTACAGGGCTAATGAGCAGTTCTTC
clone_size: NA; v_call: TRBV13; j_call: TRBJ2-7; d_call: NA; cdr3_aa: CASSLGDSTYEQYF; cdr3_nt: TGTGCCAGCAGCTTAGGGGACAGTACCTACGAGCAGTACTTC
clone_size: NA; v_call: TRBV27; j_call: TRBJ2-7; d_call: TRBD1; cdr3_aa: CASSLTGTGWYEQYF; cdr3_nt: TGTGCCAGCAGTCTCACCGGGACAGGGTGGTACGAGCAGTACTTC
clone_size: NA; v_call: TRBV5-3; j_call: TRBJ2-5; d_call: TRBD1; cdr3_aa: CASPWRTGGPYQETQYF; cdr3_nt: TGTGCCAGCCCTTGGAGGACAGGGGGGCCTTACCAAGAGACCCAGTACTTC